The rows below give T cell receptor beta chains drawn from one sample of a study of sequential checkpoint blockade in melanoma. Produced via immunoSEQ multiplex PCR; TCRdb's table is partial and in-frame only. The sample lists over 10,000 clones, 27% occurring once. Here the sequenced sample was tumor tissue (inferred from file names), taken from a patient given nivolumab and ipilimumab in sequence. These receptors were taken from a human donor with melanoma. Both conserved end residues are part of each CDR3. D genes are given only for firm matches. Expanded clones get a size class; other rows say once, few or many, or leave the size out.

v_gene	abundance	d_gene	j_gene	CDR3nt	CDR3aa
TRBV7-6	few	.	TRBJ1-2	TGTGCCAGCACCCCCGGGGGGGGCGTCGGAATGCGCTACACCTTC	CASTPGGGVGMRYTF
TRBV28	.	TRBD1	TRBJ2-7	TGTGCCAGCAGTCGCAACCTAGACAGGGGGCGCCTATACGAGCAGTACTTC	CASSRNLDRGRLYEQYF
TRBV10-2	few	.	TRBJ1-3	TGCGCCAGCAGTGAGTCAAACCTAAACACCATATATTTT	CASSESNLNTIYF
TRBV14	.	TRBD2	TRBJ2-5	TGTGCCAGCAGCCAAGTAAGGCCCTATCTAGCGGGGGTAAAAGAGACCCAGTACTTC	CASSQVRPYLAGVKETQYF
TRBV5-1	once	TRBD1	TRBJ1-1	TGCGCCAGCAGCTGGGACAGGGCGAACACTGAAGCTTTCTTT	CASSWDRANTEAFF
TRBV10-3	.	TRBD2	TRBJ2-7	TGTGCCGGAGGGACTAGAAGGGACGAGCAGTACTTC	CAGGTRRDEQYF
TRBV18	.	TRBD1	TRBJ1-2	TGTGCCAGCTCACCGGACAGGGGGCGCGAGGGCTACACCTTC	CASSPDRGREGYTF
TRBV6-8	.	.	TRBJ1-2	TGTGCCAGCAGTGATCAGGGGCGGGCTAACTATGGCTACACCTTC	CASSDQGRANYGYTF
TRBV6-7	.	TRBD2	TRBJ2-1	TGTGCCAGCAGTTATGATCCGGGACTAGCGGGAGCGAATGAGCAGTTCTTC	CASSYDPGLAGANEQFF
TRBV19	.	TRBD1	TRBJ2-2	TGTGCCAGTAGTATAGTTACAGGGGGCACCGGGGAGCTGTTTTTT	CASSIVTGGTGELFF
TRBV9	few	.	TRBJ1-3	TGTGCCAGCAGCCCCTCCGTAGGCGACTCTGGAAACACCATATATTTT	CASSPSVGDSGNTIYF
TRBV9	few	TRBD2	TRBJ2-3	TGTGCCAGCAGCGTAGGGGCGGGAGGGCCCGGGTCCGTATCAGATACGCAGTATTTT	CASSVGAGGPGSVSDTQYF
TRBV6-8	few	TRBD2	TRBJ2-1	TGTGCCAGCAGTGGGGCTAGCGGGAACGCCTACAATGAGCAGTTCTTC	CASSGASGNAYNEQFF
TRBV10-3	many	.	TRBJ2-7	TGTGCCATCAGTGAGATGGAGAGCTCCTACGAGCAGTACTTC	CAISEMESSYEQYF
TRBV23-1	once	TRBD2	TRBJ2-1	TGCGCCACCACCAAGGGGGGTCGGACTAGCGGGAGCCCTTACAATGAGCAGTTCTTC	CATTKGGRTSGSPYNEQFF
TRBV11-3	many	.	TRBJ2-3	TGTGCCAGCAAGCCAGACCCCAGTGGGGATACGCAGTATTTT	CASKPDPSGDTQYF
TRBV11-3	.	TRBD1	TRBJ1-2	TGTGCCAGCAGCGGTCAGGGGGCGCGGAACTATGGCTACACCTTC	CASSGQGARNYGYTF
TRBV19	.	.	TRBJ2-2	TGTGCCAGTAGTAAGGGACACTCCGGGGAGCTGTTTTTT	CASSKGHSGELFF
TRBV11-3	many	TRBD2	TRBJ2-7	TGTGCCAGCAGCTTAGTCGGCGGGGGGTCTTACGAGCAGTACTTC	CASSLVGGGSYEQYF
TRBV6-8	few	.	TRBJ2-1	TGTGCCAGCAGTGACTCTCCTGACGGTAACTGGCAGTTCTTC	CASSDSPDGNWQFF
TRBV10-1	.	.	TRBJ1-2	TGCGCCAGCAGTGAGTCGAACAGGGCGAATGGCTACACCTTC	CASSESNRANGYTF
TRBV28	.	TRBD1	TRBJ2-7	TGTGCCAGCAGTTATTCCCGGGACAGGGTTTCCTACGAGCAGTACTTC	CASSYSRDRVSYEQYF
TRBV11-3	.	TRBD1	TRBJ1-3	TGTGCCAGCAGCTCCGGTCTTAACACAGGGGCCGGAAACACCATATATTTT	CASSSGLNTGAGNTIYF